This TCR beta chain was captured in a study of control samples from healthy donors and cancer patients. Germline CDR1 SGHVS, CDR2 FQNEAQ. CDR3 length: 16 amino acids. V shed 5 bases and J shed 2 bases, with 16 bases lying between them. Produced via immunoSEQ multiplex PCR; TCRdb's table is partial and in-frame only. The sample records about 160,000 clones, roughly 90% being singletons. This sequence originates from a man aged 30 to 45 in good health. Sequencing input: blood. The chain is built from TRBV7-8 and TRBJ2-1; D perhaps matches TRBD1 (6 bases). CDR3 sequence: CASSRDTGTPYNEQFF. The CDR3 DNA follows: TGTGCCAGCAGCCGGGACACAGGGACCCCCTACAATGAGCAGTTCTTC.